This TCR beta chain appears in the sequencing data of a study of patients and donors after allogeneic stem cell transplantation. TCRdb redid the calling of the RT-PCR reads with MiXCR, one entry per CDR3 protein. The sample holds about 960,000 distinct CDR3 sequences; 15% to 20% are singletons and the top ten take 6%. With V trimmed by 3 bases and J by 4 bases, 8 bases remained unmatched. The CDR3 loop spans 17 amino acids. The germline V gene encodes CDR1 LGHNA and CDR2 YNFKEQ. This clonotype is a singleton in its sample. Sequencing used blood, either unsorted or a sorted T cell fraction (not recorded which). The chain links TRBV4-2 to TRBJ2-5; 13 bases agree with TRBD2. The clonotype originates from a human donor who was either an allogeneic HSCT recipient or a stem cell or donor lymphocyte infusion donor (not recorded which). It is not recorded whose cells these are; they may come from a transplant donor. The CDR3 loop reads CASSQTSGGPPPETQYF. For the CDR3, the DNA is TGTGCCAGCAGCCAGACTAGCGGGGGGCCCCCCCCAGAGACCCAGTACTTC.